Listed below are T cell receptor beta chains from one sample, sequenced in a study of OX40 agonist ivuxolimab in advanced cancers. The assay was immunoSEQ multiplex PCR, and TCRdb's table has in-frame clones only and misses some. In the table there are some 66,000 clones, roughly 88% of which are singletons. Sequencing was performed on CD4+ or CD8+ T cells sorted from blood, taken in a trial of the OX40 agonist ivuxolimab. Source of these receptors: an adult with an advanced solid tumor such as melanoma, head and neck, liver or kidney cancer. The CDR3 runs from the conserved cysteine through the conserved F or W. Fields, in order: V gene, clone size, CDR3 length, D gene, J gene, CDR3 protein, CDR3 DNA. D genes are given only for firm matches. Expanded clones are given a class, and other clones once, few, many or no size at all.

TRBV21-1	once	16	NA	TRBJ1-3	CASSKGGLGSGNTIYF	TGTGCCAGCAGCAAAGGGGGACTGGGCTCTGGAAACACCATATATTTT
TRBV4-2	once	16	TRBD2	TRBJ2-1	CASSQDLAGLYNEQFF	TGTGCCAGCAGCCAAGATCTAGCGGGGTTATACAATGAGCAGTTCTTC
TRBV2	once	10	NA	TRBJ2-1	CASSHNEQFF	TGTGCCAGCAGTCACAATGAGCAGTTCTTC
TRBV7-2	once	15	NA	TRBJ1-3	CASSNNKGQGNTIYF	TGTGCCAGCAGCAATAACAAGGGACAAGGAAACACCATATATTTT
TRBV19	NA	15	TRBD2	TRBJ2-7	CASSIAGGWSYEQYF	TGTGCCAGTAGTATAGCGGGAGGATGGTCCTACGAGCAGTACTTC
TRBV5-4	NA	12	NA	TRBJ2-3	CASSSRGDTQYF	TGTGCCAGCAGCTCCAGGGGAGATACGCAGTATTTT
TRBV5-4	NA	15	NA	TRBJ2-2	CASSPGMENTGELFF	TGTGCCAGCAGCCCGGGGATGGAGAACACCGGGGAGCTGTTTTTT
TRBV6-5	NA	13	NA	TRBJ2-3	CASSYLGSDTQYF	TGTGCCAGCAGTTATCTCGGCTCGGATACGCAGTATTTT
TRBV11-3	NA	12	NA	TRBJ2-2	CASSLTSGELFF	TGTGCCAGCAGCCTGACTTCAGGGGAGCTGTTTTTT
TRBV6-5	NA	14	NA	TRBJ1-2	CASSPSWTNYGYTF	TGTGCCAGCAGCCCCTCATGGACAAACTATGGCTACACCTTC
TRBV2	NA	14	TRBD2	TRBJ2-7	CASSERLAGNEQYF	TGTGCCAGCAGTGAACGACTAGCGGGAAACGAGCAGTACTTC
TRBV18	NA	15	NA	TRBJ1-1	CASSPKEGLNTEAFF	TGTGCCAGCTCACCAAAGGAGGGACTGAACACTGAAGCTTTCTTT
TRBV29-1	NA	12	NA	TRBJ1-4	CSVREGGEKLFF	TGCAGCGTTCGGGAGGGAGGGGAAAAACTGTTTTTT
TRBV4-3	NA	17	NA	TRBJ1-1	CASSQGGDTYENTEAFF	TGCGCCAGCAGCCAAGGTGGGGACACCTACGAGAACACTGAAGCTTTCTTT
TRBV27	once	16	TRBD2	TRBJ2-1	CASSSYVFQREGEQFF	TGTGCCAGCAGCTCATATGTTTTCCAGCGGGAGGGGGAGCAGTTCTTC
TRBV2	NA	15	NA	TRBJ2-2	CASSGQASNTGELFF	TGTGCCAGCAGTGGACAGGCCTCGAACACCGGGGAGCTGTTTTTT
TRBV7-9	NA	15	TRBD1	TRBJ1-1	CASSAQDRPPSEAFF	TGTGCCAGCAGCGCCCAGGACAGGCCGCCGTCTGAAGCTTTCTTT
TRBV5-1	once	13	TRBD1	TRBJ1-2	CASRTGTDYGYTF	TGCGCCAGCCGAACCGGGACAGACTATGGCTACACCTTC
TRBV18	NA	12	NA	TRBJ2-1	CASSPLGKQQFF	TGTGCCAGCTCACCACTTGGAAAACAGCAGTTCTTC
TRBV27	NA	15	NA	TRBJ1-6	CASSSGSSYNSPLHF	TGTGCCAGCAGTTCAGGGAGCTCCTATAATTCACCCCTCCACTTT
TRBV27	NA	13	TRBD2	TRBJ2-4	CASSLIAGAIQYF	TGTGCCAGCAGTTTAATAGCGGGAGCGATACAGTACTTC
TRBV28	once	13	NA	TRBJ2-5	CASSLSVQETQYF	TGTGCCAGCAGTTTGAGCGTCCAAGAGACCCAGTACTTC
TRBV6-5	NA	14	NA	TRBJ1-1	CASSPQGPNTEAFF	TGTGCCAGCAGTCCCCAGGGACCGAACACTGAAGCTTTCTTT
TRBV2	NA	11	NA	TRBJ2-3	CASSVGDTQYF	TGTGCCAGCAGTGTCGGAGATACGCAGTATTTT
TRBV5-1	NA	15	NA	TRBJ2-2	CASSFKQSNTGELFF	TGCGCCAGCAGCTTCAAGCAGTCGAACACCGGGGAGCTGTTTTTT
TRBV18	NA	14	NA	TRBJ2-3	CASSPSASTDTQYF	TGTGCCAGCTCACCCTCAGCTAGCACAGATACGCAGTATTTT
TRBV7-2	NA	17	TRBD1	TRBJ2-6	CASSSIGTGSGANVLTF	TGTGCCAGCAGCTCAATCGGGACAGGCTCTGGGGCCAACGTCCTGACTTTC
TRBV6-1	NA	14	NA	TRBJ1-6	CASSENRGGSPLHF	TGTGCCAGCAGTGAAAATAGGGGGGGTTCACCCCTCCACTTT
TRBV7-2	once	18	TRBD2	TRBJ2-1	CASSLEAVFSGIRNEQFF	TGTGCCAGCAGCTTAGAAGCGGTGTTTAGCGGGATTCGGAATGAGCAGTTCTTC
TRBV29-1	NA	13	TRBD2	TRBJ2-7	CSVTSGSHDEQYF	TGCAGCGTGACTAGCGGGAGTCACGACGAGCAGTACTTC
TRBV5-5	once	15	NA	TRBJ2-7	CASSLVMGRTYEQYF	TGTGCCAGCAGCTTGGTTATGGGCAGGACCTACGAGCAGTACTTC
TRBV19	NA	13	NA	TRBJ1-2	CASRLAANYGYTF	TGTGCCAGTAGACTGGCAGCAAACTATGGCTACACCTTC
TRBV6-6	NA	16	NA	TRBJ1-5	CASSYTSVRTGQPQHF	TGTGCCAGCAGTTACACCTCCGTCCGGACGGGTCAGCCCCAGCATTTT
TRBV28	once	16	NA	TRBJ1-3	CASSSPGRPSGNTIYF	TGTGCCAGCAGCTCACCGGGACGGCCTTCGGGAAACACCATATATTTT
TRBV28	once	13	NA	TRBJ1-2	CASSNTGFYGYTF	TGTGCCAGCAGTAATACAGGGTTCTATGGCTACACCTTC
TRBV11-2	NA	15	TRBD2	TRBJ2-5	CASSLVAGGPETQYF	TGTGCCAGCAGCTTAGTAGCGGGAGGGCCGGAGACCCAGTACTTC
TRBV4-1	NA	15	TRBD2	TRBJ2-1	CASSPGLAEYNEQFF	TGCGCCAGCAGCCCGGGACTAGCGGAATACAATGAGCAGTTCTTC
TRBV19	NA	17	NA	TRBJ2-1	CASSIYPQQRTYNEQFF	TGTGCCAGTAGTATATATCCCCAGCAGAGAACATACAATGAGCAGTTCTTC
TRBV18	NA	13	TRBD1	TRBJ2-5	CASSQDRVETQYF	TGTGCCAGCTCACAAGACAGGGTGGAGACCCAGTACTTC
TRBV5-1	NA	12	NA	TRBJ1-1	CASSFFEGEAFF	TGCGCCAGCAGTTTCTTCGAGGGGGAAGCTTTCTTT
TRBV7-6	NA	14	TRBD2	TRBJ2-1	CASSLLAAYNEQFF	TGTGCCAGCAGCTTACTAGCGGCGTACAATGAGCAGTTCTTC
TRBV27	NA	14	NA	TRBJ1-4	CASSFSGAREKLFF	TGTGCCAGCAGTTTTTCAGGGGCACGGGAAAAACTGTTTTTT
TRBV11-1	NA	15	TRBD1	TRBJ1-1	CASSYRTGARIEAFF	TGTGCCAGCAGCTACCGGACAGGGGCGAGAATTGAAGCTTTCTTT
TRBV6-6	NA	12	TRBD1	TRBJ1-2	CASNGQGTGYTF	TGTGCCAGCAACGGACAGGGTACGGGCTACACCTTC
TRBV27	NA	18	NA	TRBJ2-3	CASSLSRPRSSSTDTQYF	TGTGCCAGCAGTTTATCCCGGCCGAGGTCCTCTAGCACAGATACGCAGTATTTT
TRBV19	once	13	NA	TRBJ1-2	CASTDNLVLGYTF	TGTGCCAGTACCGATAATCTCGTGCTTGGCTACACCTTC
TRBV18	NA	14	TRBD1	TRBJ2-5	CASSFAGQAETQYF	TGTGCCAGCTCATTTGCGGGACAGGCAGAGACCCAGTACTTC
TRBV11-3	NA	16	TRBD2	TRBJ2-3	CASSLGERESTDTQYF	TGTGCCAGCAGCCTCGGCGAGCGGGAGAGCACAGATACGCAGTATTTT
TRBV13	NA	15	NA	TRBJ2-3	CASSLGQGGTDTQYF	TGTGCCAGCAGCTTAGGCCAAGGGGGGACAGATACGCAGTATTTT
TRBV27	NA	19	TRBD1	TRBJ1-5	CASSRPGTGRFGQGQPQHF	TGTGCCAGCAGCCGACCCGGGACAGGGAGGTTTGGGCAAGGTCAGCCCCAGCATTTT
TRBV27	NA	12	NA	TRBJ2-1	CASSNIWNEQFF	TGTGCCAGCAGTAATATTTGGAATGAGCAGTTCTTC
TRBV2	NA	16	NA	TRBJ1-1	CASRSVGSAFWTEAFF	TGTGCCAGCAGATCGGTTGGATCCGCTTTTTGGACTGAAGCTTTCTTT